Described below is a single TCR beta chain sequence and its context. The data derive from a study of T cell changes during pregnancy in multiple sclerosis. The V end was cut by 8 bases, the J end by 7 bases, with 20 bases between. Per the germline V gene, CDR1 is LNHDA and CDR2 is SQIVND (reference sequence). The CDR3 is made up of 14 amino acids. The repertoire was sequenced with immunoSEQ multiplex PCR; TCRdb's copy has only in-frame clones and lacks some. The table has around 60,000 clones, 93% seen once. The chain has TRBV19 and TRBJ1-1, with unresolved D. The source is a female donor with multiple sclerosis, enrolled in a pregnancy study. The sample here was peripheral blood, taken after pregnancy. CDR3 residues: CASYSRGVMGEAFF. CDR3 DNA: TGTGCCAGTTACTCACGCGGGGTAATGGGTGAAGCTTTCTTT.